A single sample is the source of the 4 T cell receptor beta chains below, sequenced in a study of blood T cell repertoires in COVID-19. Sequencing used immunoSEQ multiplex PCR; TCRdb keeps in-frame clones, though not all of them. The table shows about 81,000 clones, with 70% to 90% occurring only once. The sample comprised peripheral blood. These receptors were obtained from a man between 65 and 79 years old with active or convalescent COVID-19.

The V call is TRBV7-9, the J call TRBJ1-6, with D maybe TRBD1 (6 bases). V was trimmed by 5 bases and J by 18 bases, leaving 20 bases between them. The CDR3 contains 13 residues. Germline CDR1 is SEHNR and CDR2 is FQNEAQ (reference sequence). CDR3: CASSPEGGLIPHF. For the CDR3, the DNA is TGTGCCAGCAGCCCCGAGGGGGGGCTAATTCCCCACTTT.

The chain recombines TRBV7-2 with TRBJ1-1; D perhaps matches TRBD1 (6 bases). The V gene's germline CDR1 is SGHTA and CDR2 FQGNSA. The ends were cut back, 1 base at V and 1 base at J, with 16 bases in the middle. This CDR3 region has 17 residues. The CDR3 region is CASSLGRQEEWNTEAFF. CDR3 in DNA: TGTGCCAGCAGCTTAGGTAGACAGGAGGAGTGGAACACTGAAGCTTTCTTT.

The chain has TRBV4-2 and TRBJ1-2; 7 positions match TRBD1. Germline assignment: CDR1 LGHNA and CDR2 YNFKEQ. V shed 4 bases and J 0 bases; nucleotides not matched to a gene: 14. The CDR3 is 18 residues long. CDR3 coding DNA: TGTGCCAGCAGCCGGCAATCCCAGACAGGGCGAGCTAACTATGGCTACACCTTC. Translation: CASSRQSQTGRANYGYTF.

The chain joins TRBV5-1 to TRBJ1-2; D gene unclear. Germline V lookup: CDR1 SGHRS, CDR2 YFSETQ. V shed 0 bases and J shed 8 bases, with 8 bases lying between them. The length of the CDR3 is 12 residues. In nucleotides, the CDR3 is TGCGCCAGCAGCTTGGACGCGACAGGCTACACCTTC. Amino acid sequence: CASSLDATGYTF.